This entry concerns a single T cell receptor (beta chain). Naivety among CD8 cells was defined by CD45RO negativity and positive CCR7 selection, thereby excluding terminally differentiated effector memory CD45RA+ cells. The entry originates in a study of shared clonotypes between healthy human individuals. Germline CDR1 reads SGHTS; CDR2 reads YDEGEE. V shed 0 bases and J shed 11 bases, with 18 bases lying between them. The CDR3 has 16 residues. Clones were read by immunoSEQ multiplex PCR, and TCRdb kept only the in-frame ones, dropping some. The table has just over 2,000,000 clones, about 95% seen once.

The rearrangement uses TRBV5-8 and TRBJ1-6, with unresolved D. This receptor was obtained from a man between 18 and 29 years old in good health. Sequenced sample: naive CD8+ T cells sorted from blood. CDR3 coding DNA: TGTGCCAGCAGCTTGGCCCCACAAGGGAGGAGTGCACCCCTCCACTTT. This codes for CASSLAPQGRSAPLHF.